This is a list of T cell receptor beta chains from one sample in a study of CXCR3-negative and CXCR3-positive naive CD8 T cells. TCRdb derives one entry per CDR3 protein from the 5' RACE reads, leaving out DNA. The sample totals approximately 100,000 distinct CDR3 sequences. Sample: naive CXCR3- CD8+ T cells from blood. Receptors originate from a human donor in good health. Some clones in this sample may be carry-over from other donors' samples. Both conserved end residues are part of each CDR3.

j_gene,v_gene,CDR3aa
TRBJ1-4,TRBV6-5,CASRSGGNEKLFF
TRBJ1-6,TRBV6-2/TRBV6-3,CASSYGSGYSDF
TRBJ2-7,TRBV10-2,CASSVGGNLYYEQYF
TRBJ1-2,TRBV6-5,CASSYSGDSQPFNYGYTF
TRBJ2-7,TRBV15,CATSSEAYEQYF
TRBJ2-7,TRBV4-1,CASSQTPLYRQYF
TRBJ2-1,TRBV11-2,CASSLEASGIYNEQFF
TRBJ2-1,TRBV28,CASSLGQGKGMANEQFF
TRBJ2-3,TRBV5-6,CASSRAVGDPDTQYF
TRBJ2-1,TRBV5-5,CASSLADRYVNEQFF
TRBJ2-6,TRBV7-8,CASSLGFREGANVLTF